These 4 T cell receptor beta chains were sequenced from one sample in a study of monozygotic twins with inflammatory bowel disease. TCRdb derives one entry per CDR3 protein from the 5' RACE reads, leaving out DNA. The sample has 400,000 or so distinct CDR3 sequences, and its top ten clones hold 2.4%. The sequenced material came from blood. The receptors stem from a human donor with ulcerative colitis or Crohn's disease, or a healthy co-twin of an affected twin (not recorded which).

This chain uses TRBV7-8 with TRBJ2-3; TCRdb selects TRBD1, and the lack of DNA leaves this call unchecked. This CDR3 contains 16 residues. The germline CDR1 and CDR2 sequences are SGHVS and FQNEAQ. The CDR3 sequence is CASSLMPGTSTDTQYF.

V gene TRBV19 combines with J gene TRBJ1-2; TCRdb lists TRBD1, though no DNA is available to test this call. The CDR3 length is 15 residues. Germline V gene lookup returns CDR1 LNHDA and CDR2 SQIVND (reference sequence). CDR3 region: CASSIPRTGNYGYTF.

The gene calls are TRBV5-6 and TRBJ1-6; TCRdb indicates TRBD1, and absent DNA this call remains unverified. CDR1 is SGHDT and CDR2 is YYEEEE in the germline V gene. This CDR3 is 17 amino acids long. The CDR3 here is CASSLELGDTGNSPLHF. The whole variable domain, filled in from reference TRBV5-6 and TRBJ1-6, reads DAGVTQSPTHLIKTRGQQVTLRCSPKSGHDTVSWYQQALGQGPQFIFQYYEEEERQRGNFPDRFSGHQFPNYSSELNVNALLLGDSALYLCASSLELGDTGNSPLHFGNGTRLTVT.

The gene calls are TRBV7-3 and TRBJ2-2; with no DNA, the TCRdb D assignment of TRBD1 cannot be verified. CDR3 length: 14 amino acids. Germline lookup yields CDR1 SGHTA and CDR2 FQGTGA. CDR3 sequence reads: CASSQNRVNGELFF.